Listed here are 30 T cell receptor beta chains from one sample, sequenced in a study of cytomegalovirus exposure and HLA in healthy donors. PCR amplification relied on 60 Vbeta primers (plus 13 Jbeta primers). Assay used: immunoSEQ multiplex PCR; TCRdb lists only in-frame clones, some missing. Of fewer than 250,000 clones in the sample, roughly 85% were seen once. The sample comprised PBMCs. The receptors shown here come from a male donor in good health and CMV-seronegative.

Only a few counts were recorded for this clone. V gene TRBV5-1 combines with J gene TRBJ1-2, with a possible D match to TRBD1 (6 bases). CDR1 is SGHRS, CDR2 YFSETQ, per germline. V gave up 4 bases and J gave up 4 bases, with 11 bases separating them. The CDR3 totals 13 residues. As DNA, the CDR3 is TGCGCCAGCAGCCCGGACAGCCTCTATGGCTACACCTTC. This encodes CASSPDSLYGYTF.

The chain recombines TRBV9 with TRBJ2-5; 10 bases agree with TRBD2. CDR3 length: 15 amino acids. CDR1 and CDR2 (germline): SGDLS, YYNGEE. J was trimmed by 3 bases and V by 0 bases; bases with no gene match: 2. The DNA of the CDR3 is TGTGCCAGCAGCGTAGCGGGGACTAGCGAAGAGACCCAGTACTTC. Protein sequence: CASSVAGTSEETQYF.

V and J are TRBV19 and TRBJ2-7, with 7 nucleotides matching TRBD1. The CDR3 consists of 15 residues. Germline V gene sequence: CDR1 LNHDA, CDR2 SQIVND (reference sequence). Losses at the gene ends were 5 bases for V and 0 bases for J; bases not matched to a gene: 7. For the CDR3, the DNA is TGTGCCAGTAGTCCTAAGGGACAGAACTCCTACGAGCAGTACTTC. It translates to CASSPKGQNSYEQYF.

The chain is built from TRBV7-9 and TRBJ2-1; the match to TRBD2 covers 12 bases. The CDR3 is made up of 15 amino acids. V trimming: 10 bases; J trimming: 6 bases; junction bases outside the gene matches: 10. Per germline, CDR1 SEHNR and CDR2 FQNEAQ (reference sequence). CDR3 DNA sequence: TGTGCCACCGAAGGACTAGCGGGATCCCTCAATGAGCAGTTCTTC. It codes for CATEGLAGSLNEQFF.

The chain carries TRBV5-4 and TRBJ1-2, with D tentatively TRBD1 (5 bases). Between the trimmed V and J ends, which lost 1 base and 5 bases, there was a span of 15 bases. The germline V gene has CDR1 SGHNT and CDR2 YYREEE (reference sequence). There are 15 residues in the CDR3. In DNA form, the CDR3 reads TGTGCCAGCAGCTTGTTGTTGACAGTAGAGTATGGCTACACCTTC. Translating gives CASSLLLTVEYGYTF.

This sequence joins TRBV9 and TRBJ2-1, with 10 bases lining up with TRBD1. The germline gives CDR1 SGDLS, CDR2 YYNGEE. The CDR3 runs 15 residues. V lost 4 bases to trimming and J lost 4 bases; unmatched junction nucleotides: 5. The DNA for the CDR3 is TGTGCCAGCAGCTCCCGGGACAGGGGTTACAATGAGCAGTTCTTC. This codes for CASSSRDRGYNEQFF.

The chain uses TRBV7-9 and TRBJ1-2, with 8 bases aligning to TRBD1. Per germline, CDR1 SEHNR and CDR2 FQNEAQ (reference sequence). The CDR3 contains 14 residues. The J segment lost 7 bases and the V segment lost 4 bases, leaving 8 bases of the junction unmatched. Written as DNA, the CDR3 is TGTGCCAGCAGCTCGGACAGGGCTAGGGGTGGCTACACCTTC. Translating it yields CASSSDRARGGYTF.

This chain's CDR3 is CASSLGDFTGGEQFF. CDR3 bases: TGTGCCAGCAGCCTCGGGGACTTTACGGGCGGGGAGCAGTTCTTC. The rearrangement links TRBV7-9 to TRBJ2-1, with TRBD2 as a possible D gene (6 bases). CDR3 size: 15 residues. In germline, CDR1 is SEHNR, CDR2 FQNEAQ (reference sequence). Trimming pared 5 bases from V and 10 bases from J, leaving 21 bases between. Full variable domain (outside the CDR3, taken from reference TRBV7-9 and TRBJ2-1): DTGVSQNPRHKITKRGQNVTFRCDPISEHNRLYWYRQTLGQGPEFLTYFQNEAQLEKSRLLSDRFSAERPKGSFSTLEIQRTEQGDSAMYLCASSLGDFTGGEQFFGPGTRLTVL.

The chain has TRBV12-5 and TRBJ2-5, with no clear D. The CDR3 spans 13 residues. Germline values: CDR1 LGHNT, CDR2 FRNRAP. The V gene lost 1 base and the J gene lost 5 bases, with 8 bases spanning the gap. The CDR3 region has the DNA TGTGCTAGTGGTTTGGCGGCAGCGGAGACCCAGTACTTC. This gives the protein CASGLAAAETQYF.

The J gene is TRBJ2-2, the V gene TRBV7-6; D remains unclear. This CDR3 has 12 amino acids. Trimming removed 7 bases at V and 2 bases at J, with 5 bases between. The germline gives CDR1 SGHVS, CDR2 FNYEAQ. The CDR3 sequence: CASTGNTGELFF. CDR3 DNA: TGTGCCAGCACAGGAAACACCGGGGAGCTGTTTTTT.

In nucleotides, the CDR3 is TGTGCCAGTAGTTCCACACTAATGAACACTGAAGCTTTCTTT. Translating it yields CASSSTLMNTEAFF. The chain uses TRBV19 and TRBJ1-1; D ambiguous. Deletions cut 5 bases from V and 0 bases from J, with 10 bases between. CDR1 is LNHDA and CDR2 is SQIVND in the germline V gene (reference sequence). The CDR3 totals 14 residues.

The CDR3 loop reads CASGLPGTGGRATNEKLFF. DNA for the CDR3: TGTGCTAGTGGTTTGCCGGGGACAGGGGGCCGAGCAACTAATGAAAAACTGTTTTTT. This chain joins TRBV12-5 and TRBJ1-4; TRBD1 matches 12 bases. Germline V gene data show CDR1 as LGHNT and CDR2 as FRNRAP. V lost 2 bases to trimming and J lost 0 bases; unmatched junction nucleotides: 7. The CDR3 sequence is 19 residues long.

The chain combines TRBV7-9 with TRBJ2-1, with 9 bases identical to TRBD2. The ends lost 4 bases at V and 2 bases at J; junction bases unmatched: 6. Germline CDR1 is SEHNR and CDR2 is FQNEAQ (reference sequence). This CDR3 region has 16 residues. CDR3 loop: CASSSLAGSTYNEQFF. CDR3 nucleotides: TGTGCCAGCAGCTCCCTAGCGGGGAGTACCTACAATGAGCAGTTCTTC.

The V call is TRBV2, the J call TRBJ1-1; D gene ambiguous. This CDR3 has 16 residues. Per the germline V gene, CDR1 is SNHLY and CDR2 is FYNNEI. Trimming stripped 3 bases from V and 6 bases from J, with 20 bases between. CDR3 nucleotide sequence: TGTGCCAGCAGTGATAGTACTGTGCAGGCGAGTTCTGAAGCTTTCTTT. Its protein product is CASSDSTVQASSEAFF. The variable domain in full, completed from reference TRBV2 and TRBJ1-1, reads EPEVTQTPSHQVTQMGQEVILRCVPISNHLYFYWYRQILGQKVEFLVSFYNNEISEKSEIFDDQFSVERPDGSNFTLKIRSTKLEDSAMYFCASSDSTVQASSEAFFGQGTRLTVV.

V and J are TRBV27 and TRBJ2-7; weak D call: TRBD1 (6 bases). Germline V gene sequence: CDR1 MNHEY, CDR2 SMNVEV (reference sequence). The CDR3 has 13 residues. V lost 4 bases to trimming and J lost 2 bases, with 9 bases between them. The chain's CDR3 is CASSSQGTYEQYF. In DNA form, the CDR3 reads TGTGCCAGCAGTTCGCAGGGGACCTACGAGCAGTACTTC.

This clone was seen a single time. The V call is TRBV6-1, the J call TRBJ2-7; TRBD2 agrees at 7 bases. The CDR3 sequence is 13 residues long. J was trimmed by 3 bases and V by 11 bases; bases with no gene match: 10. Germline V gene sequence: CDR1 MNHNS, CDR2 SASEGT. Here the CDR3 DNA reads TGTGCCCTTATTCCTTGGGAGGGCTACGAGCAGTACTTC. The encoded protein is CALIPWEGYEQYF.

The genes are TRBV29-1 and TRBJ2-5; D not certain. The CDR3 sequence is 12 residues long. CDR1 and CDR2 (germline): SQVTM, ANQGSEA. Deletions cut 4 bases from V and 2 bases from J, with 8 bases between. The CDR3 DNA sequence: TGCAGCGTTGGTAAAGCGCAAGAGACCCAGTACTTC. This translates into CSVGKAQETQYF.

The V and J genes are TRBV7-3 and TRBJ2-7, with 7 positions matching TRBD2. The CDR3 length is 13 residues. V shed 5 bases and J 4 bases; nucleotides not matched to a gene: 5. In germline, CDR1 is SGHTA, CDR2 FQGTGA. CDR3 nucleotide sequence: TGTGCCAGCAGCCAGCGGGGCGGGTACGAGCAGTACTTC. Amino acid sequence: CASSQRGGYEQYF.

This clone appeared a few times. The chain combines TRBV21-1 with TRBJ2-7; the table's D call, TRBD2, has no DNA check behind it. TRBV21-1 is annotated as a pseudogene. There are 17 residues in the CDR3. CDR3 residues: CASSKNLTSYSSYEQYF. DNA for the CDR3: TGTGCCAGCAGCAAGAACCTGACTAGCTACAGCTCCTACGAGCAGTACTTC.

The rearrangement links TRBV9 to TRBJ2-7; possibly TRBD1 for D (6 bases). V was shortened by 0 bases and J by 3 bases, with 10 bases between the two germline ends. Germline V gene data show CDR1 as SGDLS and CDR2 as YYNGEE. The CDR3 extends over 14 amino acids. The CDR3 bases are TGTGCCAGCAGCGTAGGCCAGGGGAACTACGAGCAGTACTTC. Its protein product is CASSVGQGNYEQYF.

The V call is TRBV27, the J call TRBJ2-7; TRBD2 agrees at 7 bases. From germline, CDR1 is MNHEY and CDR2 SMNVEV (reference sequence). Unmatched junction bases numbered 8, after V lost 4 bases and J lost 2 bases. The length of the CDR3 is 15 residues. In DNA form, the CDR3 reads TGTGCCAGCAGTTCCCCTAGCGGCCTTACCTACGAGCAGTACTTC. This sequence encodes CASSSPSGLTYEQYF.

To note about this clone: Other DNA sequences in the same sample also yield this CDR3. The chain is built from TRBV7-2 and TRBJ2-7; unclear D gene. Germline V gives CDR1 SGHTA, CDR2 FQGNSA. With 4 bases removed from V and 3 bases from J, the gap between germline ends came to 4 bases. CDR3 length: 11 residues. CDR3 sequence (DNA): TGTGCCAGCAGCTCCATCTACGAGCAGTACTTC. It yields the protein CASSSIYEQYF.

The V call is TRBV7-6, the J call TRBJ2-7; a possible D gene is TRBD1 (5 bases). Germline V gives CDR1 SGHVS, CDR2 FNYEAQ. Trimming left V 6 bases short and J 3 bases short, with 12 bases between. The CDR3 is 13 amino acids. CDR3 residues: CASSLGPNYEQYF. Written as DNA, the CDR3 is TGTGCCAGCAGTCTGGGGCCGAACTACGAGCAGTACTTC.

The chain couples TRBV4-3 to TRBJ1-4; D remains ambiguous. Trimming cost V 2 bases and J 6 bases, with 10 bases left between them. Per germline, CDR1 LGHNA and CDR2 YSLEER. The CDR3 is made up of 14 amino acids. The CDR3 sequence is CASSQMAGDEKLFF. CDR3 DNA: TGCGCCAGCAGCCAAATGGCCGGGGATGAAAAACTGTTTTTT.

A few counts support this clone. The V gene is TRBV5-1, the J gene TRBJ2-2, with 8 positions matching TRBD2. This CDR3 spans 16 amino acids. The germline gives CDR1 SGHRS, CDR2 YFSETQ. Trimming cost V 3 bases and J 8 bases; bases outside gene matches: 12. CDR3 sequence reads: CASSSLAGGRSGELFF. CDR3 coding DNA: TGCGCCAGCAGCTCCCTTGCGGGGGGCCGATCGGGGGAGCTGTTTTTT.

A word on this clone: The junction shows a germline mismatch at one end, possibly a read error. The chain couples TRBV6-6 to TRBJ2-7; 7 bases match TRBD1. This CDR3 contains 11 residues. In germline, CDR1 is MNHNY, CDR2 SVGAGI (reference sequence). The chain's CDR3 is CASSYPGTVNF. In DNA form, the CDR3 reads TGTGCCAGCAGTTACCCTGGGACAGTTAACTTC.

V usage is TRBV11-3 and J usage is TRBJ2-1; possible D gene TRBD2, 6 bases. Germline CDR1 and CDR2: SGHNT and YENEEA. CDR3 length equals 13 residues. The V and J ends lost 3 bases and 5 bases respectively, with 8 bases between them. CDR3 nucleotides: TGTGCCAGCAGCTTCGGAGGGGACAATGAGCAGTTCTTC. Translated: CASSFGGDNEQFF.

The chain carries TRBV18 and TRBJ1-4; no definite D call. CDR1 is KGHSH and CDR2 is LQKENI in the germline V gene. With 2 bases removed from V and 0 bases from J, the gap between germline ends came to 22 bases. The CDR3 contains 20 residues. CDR3 in DNA: TGTGCCAGCTCACCATTCGAGGGTAGTATCCCCAAAACAACTAATGAAAAACTGTTTTTT. It is translated as CASSPFEGSIPKTTNEKLFF.

CDR3 nucleotides: TGTGCCAGCAGCTTATCTGAGAGGGCTCATGGCTACACCTTC. Protein sequence: CASSLSERAHGYTF. The V and J genes are TRBV13 and TRBJ1-2; D unclear. The CDR3 consists of 14 residues. The germline CDR1 and CDR2 sequences are PRHDT and FYEKMQ (reference sequence). V was cut by 2 bases and J by 6 bases, with 13 bases left in between. Variable domain in full (rest from reference TRBV13 and TRBJ1-2): AAGVIQSPRHLIKEKRETATLKCYPIPRHDTVYWYQQGPGQDPQFLISFYEKMQSDKGSIPDRFSAQQFSDYHSELNMSSLELGDSALYFCASSLSERAHGYTFGSGTRLTVV.

The CDR3 DNA follows: TGCGCCAGCAGCTTTGGACTAGCAGATAACACCGGGGAGCTGTTTTTT. It encodes CASSFGLADNTGELFF. This sequence joins TRBV5-1 and TRBJ2-2; 8 bases line up with TRBD2. This CDR3 comprises 16 residues. J was trimmed by 2 bases and V by 2 bases; bases with no gene match: 5. Per the germline V gene, CDR1 is SGHRS and CDR2 is YFSETQ.